This T cell receptor (beta chain) originates from a study of T cell responses to AZD1222 COVID-19 vaccine. Study conclusions and caveats: The donor cohort was predominantly white British with a female majority, and clonal diversity may have been underestimated.

Worth noting for this clone: The antigen is not known.

The repertoire was sequenced with immunoSEQ multiplex PCR; TCRdb's copy has only in-frame clones and lacks some. The table has fewer than 300,000 clones, over 90% seen once; the top ten hold roughly 0.51%. V lost 5 bases to trimming and J lost 5 bases, with 22 bases between them. Germline V gives CDR1 SGHAT, CDR2 FQNNGV. The CDR3 extends over 16 amino acids. The V gene is TRBV11-2, the J gene TRBJ2-7; D tentatively reads TRBD1 or TRBD2 (6 bases each). The TCR originated in an adult in good health. This specimen was peripheral blood, taken on day 0 of AZD1222 vaccination. The CDR3 spells CASSPRPRGRFDEQYF. The DNA of the CDR3 is TGTGCCAGCAGCCCCCGCCCACGGGGGCGCTTCGACGAGCAGTACTTC.